These T cell receptor beta chains were read from a single sample in a study of blood T cell repertoires in COVID-19. Some clones are missing from TCRdb's copy, which holds only in-frame ones; the method was immunoSEQ multiplex PCR. The sample yields tens of thousands of clones, less than 90% seen once. Sequenced: peripheral blood. These receptor sequences come from a human donor in a cohort sampled during active COVID-19. The CDR3 runs from the conserved cysteine through the conserved F or W. D genes are given only for firm matches. Where a row states a size, it is once, few, many or the class of an expanded clone; other rows omit it.

abundance	v_gene	j_gene	d_gene	CDR3aa	CDR3nt
-	TRBV23-1	TRBJ1-1	-	CASSQYKRTEAFF	TGCGCCAGCAGTCAATATAAGAGGACTGAAGCTTTCTTT
-	TRBV27	TRBJ2-3	TRBD2	CASSDLRRGVTDTQYF	TGTGCCAGCAGTGACCTCCGGCGGGGGGTCACAGATACGCAGTATTTT
-	TRBV24-1	TRBJ2-2	-	CATSDLNGVDTGELFF	TGTGCCACCAGTGATTTGAACGGGGTCGACACCGGGGAGCTGTTTTTT
-	TRBV7-2	TRBJ2-5	-	CASRSGEETQYF	TGTGCCAGCAGATCAGGGGAAGAGACCCAGTACTTC
-	TRBV9	TRBJ1-3	-	CASTPTGVSGNTIYF	TGTGCCAGCACCCCGACGGGAGTCTCTGGAAACACCATATATTTT
-	TRBV2	TRBJ2-7	TRBD2	CASSAPLFGGAYEQYF	TGTGCCAGCAGTGCCCCCCTTTTCGGGGGGGCGTACGAGCAGTACTTC
once	TRBV5-6	TRBJ2-1	-	CASSPGQLYNEQFF	TGTGCCAGCAGCCCGGGACAACTCTACAATGAGCAGTTCTTC
-	TRBV2	TRBJ1-1	TRBD1	CASSEAFGQGIPEAFF	TGTGCCAGCAGTGAGGCTTTCGGACAGGGAATACCTGAAGCTTTCTTT
once	TRBV28	TRBJ2-3	-	CASSLSSPGSVPDTQYF	TGTGCCAGCAGTTTAAGTTCGCCAGGGTCGGTTCCAGATACGCAGTATTTT
-	TRBV6-2/TRBV6-3	TRBJ2-5	-	CASSLADFFQETQYF	TGTGCCAGCAGTTTAGCGGATTTTTTCCAAGAGACCCAGTACTTC
-	TRBV30	TRBJ1-1	-	CAWSHSRNTEAFF	TGTGCCTGGAGTCACAGCCGGAACACTGAAGCTTTCTTT
-	TRBV6-5	TRBJ2-3	-	CASRSTPGDTQYF	TGTGCCAGCAGATCTACTCCGGGGGATACGCAGTATTTT
-	TRBV4-2	TRBJ2-3	-	CASSHSGSSVDTQYF	TGTGCCAGCAGCCACTCGGGATCTAGTGTGGATACGCAGTATTTT
-	TRBV6-5	TRBJ2-3	-	CASSFGGWTDTQYF	TGTGCCAGCAGCTTCGGGGGATGGACAGATACGCAGTATTTT
-	TRBV7-3	TRBJ2-5	TRBD1	CASSPTGVGETQYF	TGTGCCAGCAGCCCTACAGGGGTGGGAGAGACCCAGTACTTC
-	TRBV4-3	TRBJ2-2	-	CASSQGAGFTGELFF	TGCGCCAGCAGCCAAGGAGCCGGGTTTACCGGGGAGCTGTTTTTT
-	TRBV5-5	TRBJ2-7	-	CASSLYGGWSEQYF	TGTGCCAGCAGCTTGTACGGAGGGTGGAGCGAGCAGTACTTC
-	TRBV7-2	TRBJ2-7	-	CASSFEGSDPTKYEQYF	TGTGCCAGCAGCTTCGAGGGTTCGGACCCCACCAAATACGAGCAGTACTTC
-	TRBV28	TRBJ2-2	TRBD2	CASSDPAGAHTGELFF	TGTGCCAGCAGTGACCCAGCGGGGGCACACACCGGGGAGCTGTTTTTT
-	TRBV28	TRBJ1-2	-	CASSSRGKARGYTF	TGTGCCAGCAGTTCCAGGGGCAAGGCTCGCGGCTACACCTTC
-	TRBV19	TRBJ1-2	-	CASSRKTGGSYGYTF	TGTGCCAGTAGTAGAAAGACAGGAGGTTCCTATGGCTACACCTTC
-	TRBV6-5	TRBJ2-7	TRBD1	CASSLIPGQSYEQYF	TGTGCCAGCAGTTTGATCCCGGGACAGAGCTACGAGCAGTACTTC
-	TRBV2	TRBJ2-7	-	CASSEALAGVYYEQYF	TGTGCCAGCAGTGAAGCGCTTGCAGGGGTTTACTACGAGCAGTACTTC
once	TRBV27	TRBJ1-4	-	CASSGYQASNEKLFF	TGTGCCAGCAGTGGATATCAGGCTTCTAATGAAAAACTGTTTTTT
-	TRBV7-9	TRBJ2-7	TRBD2	CASRSISGGAGEQYF	TGTGCCAGCAGATCAATTAGCGGGGGGGCGGGCGAGCAGTACTTC
-	TRBV7-2	TRBJ2-5	TRBD2	CASSLALLAGGPGETQYF	TGTGCCAGCAGCTTAGCTCTGCTAGCGGGGGGGCCGGGGGAGACCCAGTACTTC
-	TRBV3-1/TRBV3-2	TRBJ2-7	TRBD1	CASSHYLTGGAEQYF	TGTGCCAGCAGCCATTATCTGACAGGGGGCGCCGAGCAGTACTTC
medium-sized	TRBV7-9	TRBJ1-1	-	CASSSTALNTEAFF	TGTGCCAGCAGCTCGACAGCCTTGAACACTGAAGCTTTCTTT
-	TRBV11-3	TRBJ2-3	TRBD2	CASSLRPTGTSGGLDTQYF	TGTGCCAGCAGCTTACGTCCCACCGGGACTAGCGGGGGCTTGGATACGCAGTATTTT
-	TRBV2	TRBJ1-1	-	CASFSSGARNTEAFF	TGTGCCAGCTTTTCTTCAGGGGCCCGGAACACTGAAGCTTTCTTT
-	TRBV18	TRBJ1-6	-	CASSPPGAKSPLHF	TGTGCCAGCTCACCACCAGGGGCGAAATCACCCCTCCACTTT
-	TRBV7-8	TRBJ2-1	TRBD2	CASSPRTSWGNNEQFF	TGTGCCAGCAGCCCTCGGACTAGCTGGGGGAACAATGAGCAGTTCTTC
-	TRBV6-2/TRBV6-3	TRBJ2-5	-	CASSYHVGGETQYF	TGTGCCAGCAGTTACCATGTCGGGGGTGAGACCCAGTACTTC
once	TRBV29-1	TRBJ2-3	TRBD2	CSVERGNADTQYF	TGCAGCGTTGAGCGGGGGAACGCAGATACGCAGTATTTT
-	TRBV30	TRBJ1-1	TRBD1	CAWSTGVGGTEAFF	TGTGCCTGGAGTACAGGGGTCGGTGGCACTGAAGCTTTCTTT
-	TRBV7-3	TRBJ2-5	-	CASSLMGGYQETQYF	TGTGCCAGCAGCTTAATGGGCGGGTATCAGGAGACCCAGTACTTC
-	TRBV7-2	TRBJ1-2	-	CASSSMGGHSGYGYTF	TGTGCCAGCAGTTCCATGGGCGGGCACAGTGGTTATGGCTACACCTTC
-	TRBV12-5	TRBJ2-3	-	CASAVRGDPGADTQYF	TGTGCTAGTGCCGTCAGGGGCGACCCTGGGGCAGATACGCAGTATTTT
few	TRBV7-9	TRBJ1-1	-	CASSLGGGNTEAFF	TGTGCCAGCAGCTTAGGAGGCGGCAACACTGAAGCTTTCTTT
-	TRBV7-2	TRBJ1-1	-	CASSLILLSGTEAFF	TGTGCCAGCAGCTTAATTCTGTTGTCGGGCACTGAAGCTTTCTTT
-	TRBV6-5	TRBJ1-2	TRBD1	CASARDRVYGYTF	TGTGCCAGCGCCCGGGACAGGGTCTATGGCTACACCTTC
-	TRBV5-4	TRBJ2-3	TRBD2	CASSLVLAGYTDTQYF	TGTGCCAGCAGCTTGGTGTTAGCGGGATACACAGATACGCAGTATTTT
-	TRBV7-3	TRBJ2-2	TRBD1	CASSKQGANTGELFF	TGTGCCAGCAGCAAACAGGGGGCGAACACCGGGGAGCTGTTTTTT
-	TRBV30	TRBJ2-2	-	CAWSVFLFTGELFF	TGTGCCTGGAGTGTATTCCTGTTCACCGGGGAGCTGTTTTTT
-	TRBV7-9	TRBJ2-1	TRBD1	CASSLDRGNEQFF	TGTGCCAGCAGCTTGGACAGGGGGAATGAGCAGTTCTTC
-	TRBV5-1	TRBJ1-1	-	CASSLRIQVGNTEAFF	TGCGCCAGCAGCTTAAGAATACAGGTGGGGAACACTGAAGCTTTCTTT
-	TRBV7-8	TRBJ1-2	TRBD1	CASSSTSTGAGYGYTF	TGTGCCAGCTCGTCGACATCAACAGGGGCCGGCTATGGCTACACCTTC
-	TRBV4-2	TRBJ1-1	-	CASSQGGSANTEAFF	TGTGCCAGCAGCCAAGGTGGCAGCGCGAACACTGAAGCTTTCTTT
-	TRBV5-6	TRBJ1-5	-	CASSQTKDSRNQPQHF	TGTGCCAGCAGCCAAACTAAGGACAGTCGCAATCAGCCCCAGCATTTT
-	TRBV30	TRBJ2-1	TRBD2	CAWSGTSGYNEQFF	TGTGCCTGGAGTGGAACTAGCGGCTACAATGAGCAGTTCTTC
-	TRBV2	TRBJ2-1	-	CASRDTGLPYNEQFF	TGTGCCAGCAGAGATACAGGGCTCCCCTACAATGAGCAGTTCTTC